One sample yielded the 22 T cell receptor beta chains listed below, sequenced in a study of blood T cell repertoires in COVID-19. Using immunoSEQ multiplex PCR, the repertoire was profiled, and TCRdb retains in-frame clones only, with some absent. The table has 150,000 to 200,000 clones, about four fifths seen once. Sequencing input: PBMCs or T cells enriched from blood (not recorded which). These receptors all come from a woman aged 30 to 39 who had been exposed to COVID-19.

The table lists this clone with a count of one. The V and J genes are TRBV28 and TRBJ2-7; perhaps TRBD2 as D (7 bases). This CDR3 comprises 13 residues. Germline values: CDR1 MDHEN, CDR2 SYDVKM. Between the trimmed V and J ends, which lost 7 bases and 4 bases, there was a span of 14 bases. The chain's CDR3 is CASKGGRAYEQYF. CDR3 in DNA: TGTGCCAGCAAGGGGGGGAGAGCGTACGAGCAGTACTTC.

The CDR3 region is CASSKTGGFEKLFF. The CDR3 coding sequence is TGTGCCAGCTCAAAGACAGGGGGCTTTGAAAAACTGTTTTTT. V gene TRBV18 combines with J gene TRBJ1-4, with TRBD1 matching 10 bases. J lost 7 bases, V lost 5 bases, and 4 bases had no gene match. The CDR3 covers 14 residues. Germline lookup yields CDR1 KGHSH and CDR2 LQKENI.

The chain is built from TRBV7-2 and TRBJ2-7; 11 nucleotides align to TRBD1. The CDR3 length is 15 residues. V gave up 1 base and J gave up 2 bases; unmatched junction bases: 1. From germline, CDR1 is SGHTA and CDR2 FQGNSA. This chain's CDR3 is CASSLGGQGAYEQYF. CDR3 sequence (DNA): TGTGCCAGCAGCTTAGGGGGACAGGGGGCCTACGAGCAGTACTTC.

The rearrangement uses TRBV10-3 and TRBJ2-3; the D is unclear. The germline V gene has CDR1 ENHRY and CDR2 SYGVKD. The CDR3 extends over 12 amino acids. The ends were cut back, 8 bases at V and 3 bases at J, with 9 bases in the middle. CDR3 region: CAIGHGTDTQYF. CDR3 sequence (DNA): TGTGCCATCGGGCATGGGACAGATACGCAGTATTTT.

This chain links TRBV7-9 with TRBJ2-7, with 8 bases lining up with TRBD2. The CDR3 sequence is 13 residues long. J lost 3 bases, V lost 3 bases, and 1 base had no gene match. CDR1 and CDR2 from the germline V gene are SEHNR and FQNEAQ (reference sequence). The CDR3 reads CASSLGLGYEQYF. For the CDR3, the DNA is TGTGCCAGCAGCTTGGGACTAGGCTACGAGCAGTACTTC.

The V call is TRBV5-1, the J call TRBJ2-3; D is undetermined. Trimming removed 1 base at V and 6 bases at J, with 6 bases between. CDR3 length equals 12 residues. Per the germline V gene, CDR1 is SGHRS and CDR2 is YFSETQ. CDR3 coding DNA: TGCGCCAGCAGCTTGACTGTGGATACGCAGTATTTT. Translation: CASSLTVDTQYF.

The count of this clone is one. The V call is TRBV6-2 or TRBV6-3, the J call TRBJ2-5, with D perhaps matching TRBD2 (5 bases). This CDR3 spans 14 amino acids. V lost 4 bases and J lost 5, with 14 bases in between. CDR1 and CDR2 (germline): MNHEY, SVGEGT. The CDR3 sequence is CASSFGVDTETQYF. CDR3 bases: TGTGCCAGCAGTTTCGGGGTGGATACGGAGACCCAGTACTTC.

The V gene is TRBV14, the J gene TRBJ1-2, with unresolved D. Trimming shortened V by 0 bases and J by 6 bases, and 14 bases separated the two germline ends. Per germline, CDR1 SGHDN and CDR2 FVKESK. The CDR3 loop spans 15 amino acids. For the CDR3, the DNA is TGTGCCAGCAGCCAAGACTTTTTTGGGCCGGATGGCTACACCTTC. Protein product: CASSQDFFGPDGYTF.

The rearrangement uses TRBV18 and TRBJ1-1; 8 bases agree with TRBD1. J gave up 11 bases and V 6 bases, and 11 bases lay outside the gene matches. The CDR3 is 13 amino acids. Germline V CDR1 and CDR2: KGHSH, LQKENI. This chain's CDR3 is CASSYGQGTDAFF. The CDR3 DNA sequence: TGTGCCAGCTCTTACGGACAGGGCACAGACGCTTTCTTT. Combining the CDR3 with reference TRBV18 and TRBJ1-1 gives the whole variable domain NAGVMQNPRHLVRRRGQEARLRCSPMKGHSHVYWYRQLPEEGLKFMVYLQKENIIDESGMPKERFSAEFPKEGPSILRIQQVVRGDSAAYFCASSYGQGTDAFFGQGTRLTVV.

About this clone itself: The identical CDR3 is also encoded by other nucleotide sequences in the sample. The chain joins TRBV27 to TRBJ2-7, with TRBD1 matching 7 bases. The CDR3 is 13 residues long. Germline loops: CDR1 MNHEY, CDR2 SMNVEV (reference sequence). V was clipped by 6 bases and J by 1 base; unmatched bases: 3. CDR3 coding DNA: TGTGCCAGCAGACGACAGGGTTCCTACGAGCAGTACTTC. It yields the protein CASRRQGSYEQYF.

This clone was counted only a few times. The chain is built from TRBV15 and TRBJ1-2; tentatively, D is TRBD1 (5 bases). Germline V gene data show CDR1 as LNHNV and CDR2 as YYDKDF (reference sequence). With 1 base removed from V and 4 bases from J, the gap between germline ends came to 7 bases. The CDR3 is made up of 13 amino acids. The CDR3 DNA reads TGTGCCACCAGCAGAGGACAGCCCTATGGCTACACCTTC. Amino acids: CATSRGQPYGYTF. Filled out from reference TRBV15 and TRBJ1-2, the complete variable domain reads DAMVIQNPRYQVTQFGKPVTLSCSQTLNHNVMYWYQQKSSQAPKLLFHYYDKDFNNEADTPDNFQSRRPNTSFCFLDIRSPGLGDTAMYLCATSRGQPYGYTFGSGTRLTVV.

The chain recombines TRBV27 with TRBJ1-4, with 10 nucleotides matching TRBD1. Germline lookup yields CDR1 MNHEY and CDR2 SMNVEV (reference sequence). The CDR3 is 14 residues long. J gave up 7 bases and V 6 bases, and 5 bases lay outside the gene matches. CDR3: CASSSGTGAEKLFF. In DNA, the CDR3 is TGTGCCAGCAGCTCCGGGACAGGGGCTGAAAAACTGTTTTTT.

The chain is built from TRBV5-1 and TRBJ2-5; 7 bases agree with TRBD2. This CDR3 has 13 amino acids. Per germline, CDR1 SGHRS and CDR2 YFSETQ. The junction had 0 bases not matched to a gene; V was cut back by 4 bases and J by 0 bases. The CDR3 loop reads CASSGGDQETQYF. CDR3 sequence (DNA): TGCGCCAGCAGCGGGGGGGACCAAGAGACCCAGTACTTC.

The chain is built from TRBV3-1 (or the pseudogene TRBV3-2) and TRBJ1-2; D might be TRBD1 (5 bases). Trimming took 0 bases from V and 4 from J, leaving 12 bases between them. The CDR3 is 15 residues long. Germline CDR1 is LGHDT and CDR2 is YNNKEL (reference sequence). Here the CDR3 reads CASSQDGGRSYGYTF. CDR3 nucleotide sequence: TGTGCCAGCAGCCAAGACGGGGGTAGGAGCTATGGCTACACCTTC.

This clone was observed a single time. The chain couples TRBV2 to TRBJ2-3; D ambiguous. This CDR3 has 13 residues. Trimming took off 3 bases at V and 0 bases at J, with 4 bases between the two ends. Germline V lookup: CDR1 SNHLY, CDR2 FYNNEI. CDR3 amino acids: CASSDLSTDTQYF. Written as DNA, the CDR3 is TGTGCCAGCAGTGATCTTAGCACAGATACGCAGTATTTT.

The chain couples TRBV4-3 to TRBJ2-7; perhaps TRBD1 as D (6 bases). The CDR3 has 13 residues. Trimming shortened V by 0 bases and J by 8 bases, and 11 bases separated the two germline ends. Germline V gene data show CDR1 as LGHNA and CDR2 as YSLEER. CDR3 in DNA: TGCGCCAGCAGCCAAGAACACAGGGCGCAGCAGTACTTC. It translates to CASSQEHRAQQYF.

The gene calls are TRBV4-1 and TRBJ1-6; D unclear. There are 15 residues in the CDR3. CDR1 and CDR2 from the germline V gene are MGHRA and YSYEKL. V lost 3 bases and J 0 bases, leaving 6 bases between the germline ends. CDR3 nucleotide sequence: TGCGCCAGCAGCCAGCTAAGCTCCTATAATTCACCCCTCCACTTT. The encoded protein is CASSQLSSYNSPLHF.

V usage is TRBV7-9 and J usage is TRBJ2-7; TRBD1 matches 7 bases. This CDR3 spans 14 amino acids. Germline V gene sequence: CDR1 SEHNR, CDR2 FQNEAQ (reference sequence). Losses at the gene ends were 5 bases for V and 3 bases for J; bases not matched to a gene: 7. DNA for the CDR3: TGTGCCAGCAGCAAAGCGGCAGGGGGCTACGAGCAGTACTTC. Translated, it gives CASSKAAGGYEQYF.

This chain links TRBV13 with TRBJ2-1; D is unresolved. Germline CDR1 PRHDT, CDR2 FYEKMQ (reference sequence). V gave up 1 base and J gave up 6 bases, with 4 bases separating them. The length of the CDR3 is 12 residues. The CDR3 is CASSLAVNEQFF. For the CDR3, the DNA is TGTGCCAGCAGCTTAGCAGTCAATGAGCAGTTCTTC.

The rearrangement links TRBV19 to TRBJ1-1; tentatively, D is TRBD1 (5 bases). V was pared by 5 bases and J by 3 bases, with 13 bases between. Germline loops: CDR1 LNHDA, CDR2 SQIVND (reference sequence). The length of the CDR3 is 14 residues. The CDR3 region is CASSWGRSDTEAFF. CDR3 sequence (DNA): TGTGCCAGTAGTTGGGGGAGGTCCGACACTGAAGCTTTCTTT.

The chain joins TRBV5-8 to TRBJ1-5; D is perhaps TRBD1 (5 bases). The CDR3 covers 15 residues. Germline V gene lookup returns CDR1 SGHTS and CDR2 YDEGEE. V lost 0 bases to trimming and J lost 0 bases, with 7 bases between them. CDR3 coding DNA: TGTGCCAGCAGCTTGGGGGACTATAGCAATCAGCCCCAGCATTTT. It translates to CASSLGDYSNQPQHF.

V gene TRBV7-8 combines with J gene TRBJ1-2; tentative D call: TRBD1 (5 bases). The CDR3 loop spans 15 amino acids. Trimming cost V 2 bases and J 5 bases, with 15 bases left between them. CDR1 and CDR2 from the germline V gene are SGHVS and FQNEAQ. CDR3 DNA: TGTGCCAGCAGCTTACAGGGAACCCCCAGTTATGGCTACACCTTC. As protein: CASSLQGTPSYGYTF.